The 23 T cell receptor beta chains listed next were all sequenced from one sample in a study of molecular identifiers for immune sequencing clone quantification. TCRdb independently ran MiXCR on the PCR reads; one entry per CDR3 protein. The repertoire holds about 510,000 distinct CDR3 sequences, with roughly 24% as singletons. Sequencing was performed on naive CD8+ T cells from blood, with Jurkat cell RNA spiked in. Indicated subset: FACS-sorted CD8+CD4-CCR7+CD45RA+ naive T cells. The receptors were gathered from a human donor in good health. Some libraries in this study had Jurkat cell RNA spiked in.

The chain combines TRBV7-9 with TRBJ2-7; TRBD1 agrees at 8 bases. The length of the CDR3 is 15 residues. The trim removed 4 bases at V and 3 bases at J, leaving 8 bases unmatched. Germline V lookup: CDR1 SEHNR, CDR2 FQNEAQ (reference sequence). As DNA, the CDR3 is TGTGCCAGCAGCTCACCGGGACAGGACCTCTACGAGCAGTACTTC. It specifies CASSSPGQDLYEQYF.

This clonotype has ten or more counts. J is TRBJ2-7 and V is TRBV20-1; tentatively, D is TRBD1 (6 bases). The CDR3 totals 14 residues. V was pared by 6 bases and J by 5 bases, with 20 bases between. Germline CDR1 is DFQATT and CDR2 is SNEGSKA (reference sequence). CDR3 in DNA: TGCAGTGCCACAGAAAACAGGGTCGCGGACGAGCAGTACTTC. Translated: CSATENRVADEQYF.

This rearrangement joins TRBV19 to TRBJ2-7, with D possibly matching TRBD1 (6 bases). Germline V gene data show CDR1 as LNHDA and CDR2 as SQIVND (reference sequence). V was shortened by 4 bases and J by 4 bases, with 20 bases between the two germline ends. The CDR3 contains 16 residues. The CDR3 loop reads CASSTATGTRKYEQYF. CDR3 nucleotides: TGTGCCAGTAGTACCGCGACCGGGACAAGAAAGTACGAGCAGTACTTC. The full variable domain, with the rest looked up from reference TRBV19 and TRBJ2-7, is DGGITQSPKYLFRKEGQNVTLSCEQNLNHDAMYWYRQDPGQGLRLIYYSQIVNDFQKGDIAEGYSVSREKKESFPLTVTSAQKNPTAFYLCASSTATGTRKYEQYFGPGTRLTVT.

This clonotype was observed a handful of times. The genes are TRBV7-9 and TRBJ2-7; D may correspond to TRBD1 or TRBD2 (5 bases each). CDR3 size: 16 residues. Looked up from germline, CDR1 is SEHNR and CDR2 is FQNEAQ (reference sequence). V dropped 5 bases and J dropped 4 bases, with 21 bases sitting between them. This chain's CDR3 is CASSPSTGGPLYEQYF. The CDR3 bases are TGTGCCAGCAGCCCATCCACTGGGGGTCCCCTGTACGAGCAGTACTTC.

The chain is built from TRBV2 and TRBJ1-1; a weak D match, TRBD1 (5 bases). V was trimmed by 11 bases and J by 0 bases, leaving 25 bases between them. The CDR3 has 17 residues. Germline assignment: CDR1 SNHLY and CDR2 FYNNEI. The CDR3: CARGMAGLNSVNTEAFF. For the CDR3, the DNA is TGTGCCCGCGGCATGGCGGGACTCAATTCGGTGAACACTGAAGCTTTCTTT. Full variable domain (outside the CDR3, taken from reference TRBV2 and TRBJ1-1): EPEVTQTPSHQVTQMGQEVILRCVPISNHLYFYWYRQILGQKVEFLVSFYNNEISEKSEIFDDQFSVERPDGSNFTLKIRSTKLEDSAMYFCARGMAGLNSVNTEAFFGQGTRLTVV.

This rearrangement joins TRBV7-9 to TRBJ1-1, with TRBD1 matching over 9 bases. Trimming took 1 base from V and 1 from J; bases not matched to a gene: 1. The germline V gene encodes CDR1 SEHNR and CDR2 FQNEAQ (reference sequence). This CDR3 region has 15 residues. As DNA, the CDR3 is TGTGCCAGCAGCTTAGGGACAGGGGCGAACACTGAAGCTTTCTTT. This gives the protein CASSLGTGANTEAFF.

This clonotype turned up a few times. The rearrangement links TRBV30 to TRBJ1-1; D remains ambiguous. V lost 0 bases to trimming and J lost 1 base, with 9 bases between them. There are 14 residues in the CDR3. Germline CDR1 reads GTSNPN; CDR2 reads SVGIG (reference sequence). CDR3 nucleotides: TGTGCCTGGAGTGTACTGCAGAAGAACACTGAAGCTTTCTTT. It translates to CAWSVLQKNTEAFF.

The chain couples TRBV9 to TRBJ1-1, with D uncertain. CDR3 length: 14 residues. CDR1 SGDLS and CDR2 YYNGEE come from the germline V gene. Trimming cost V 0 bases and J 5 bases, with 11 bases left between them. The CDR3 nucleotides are TGTGCCAGCAGCGTAGCTGGAAAAGGGACTGAAGCTTTCTTT. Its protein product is CASSVAGKGTEAFF.

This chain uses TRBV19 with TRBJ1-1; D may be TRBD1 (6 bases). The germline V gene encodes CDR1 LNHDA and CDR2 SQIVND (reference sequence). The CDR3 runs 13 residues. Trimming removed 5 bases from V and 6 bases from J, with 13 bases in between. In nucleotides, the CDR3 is TGTGCCAGTAGTCATCGAGGGGGGGCTGAAGCTTTCTTT. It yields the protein CASSHRGGAEAFF.

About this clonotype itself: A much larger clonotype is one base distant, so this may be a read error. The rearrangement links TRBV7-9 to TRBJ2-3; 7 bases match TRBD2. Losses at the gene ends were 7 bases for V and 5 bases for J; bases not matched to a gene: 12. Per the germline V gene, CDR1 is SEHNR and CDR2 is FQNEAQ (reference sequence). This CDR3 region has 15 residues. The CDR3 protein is CASTGLVGGGDTQYF. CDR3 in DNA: TGTGCCAGCACCGGACTAGTGGGGGGTGGAGATACGCAGTATTTT.

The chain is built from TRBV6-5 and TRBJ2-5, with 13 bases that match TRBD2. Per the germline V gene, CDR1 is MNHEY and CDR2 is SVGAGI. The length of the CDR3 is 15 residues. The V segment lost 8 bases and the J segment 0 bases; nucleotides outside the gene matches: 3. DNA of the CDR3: TGTGCCAGCGGACTAGCGGGAGCTCACCAAGAGACCCAGTACTTC. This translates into CASGLAGAHQETQYF.

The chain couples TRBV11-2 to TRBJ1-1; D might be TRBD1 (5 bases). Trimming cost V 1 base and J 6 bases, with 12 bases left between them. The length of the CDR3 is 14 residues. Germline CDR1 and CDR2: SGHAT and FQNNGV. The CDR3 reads CASSLASGLAEAFF. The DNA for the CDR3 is TGTGCCAGCAGCTTAGCGTCAGGGTTGGCTGAAGCTTTCTTT.

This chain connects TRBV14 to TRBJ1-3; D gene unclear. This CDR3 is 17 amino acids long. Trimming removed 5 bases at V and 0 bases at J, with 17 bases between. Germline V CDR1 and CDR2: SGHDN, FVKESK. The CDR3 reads CASSSTSQAISGNTIYF. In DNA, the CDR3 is TGTGCCAGCAGCAGTACGTCCCAGGCGATCTCTGGAAACACCATATATTTT.

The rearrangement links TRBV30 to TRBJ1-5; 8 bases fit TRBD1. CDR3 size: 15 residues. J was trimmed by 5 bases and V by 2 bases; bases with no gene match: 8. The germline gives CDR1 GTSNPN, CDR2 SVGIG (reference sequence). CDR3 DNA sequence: TGTGCCTGGAGTCAACATACAGGGGGTGATCAGCCCCAGCATTTT. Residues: CAWSQHTGGDQPQHF.

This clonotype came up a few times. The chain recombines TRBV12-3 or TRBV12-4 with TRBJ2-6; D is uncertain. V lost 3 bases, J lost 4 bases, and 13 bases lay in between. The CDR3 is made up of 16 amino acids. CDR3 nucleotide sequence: TGTGCCAGCAGTTTGTTTTCGTGGTGGGGGGCCAACGTCCTGACTTTC. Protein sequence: CASSLFSWWGANVLTF.

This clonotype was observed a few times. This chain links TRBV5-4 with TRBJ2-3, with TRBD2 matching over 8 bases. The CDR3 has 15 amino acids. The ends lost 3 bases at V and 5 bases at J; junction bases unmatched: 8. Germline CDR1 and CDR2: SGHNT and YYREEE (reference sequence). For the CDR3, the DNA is TGTGCCAGCAGCTGGGGACTAGTTTTGCAAGATACGCAGTATTTT. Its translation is CASSWGLVLQDTQYF.

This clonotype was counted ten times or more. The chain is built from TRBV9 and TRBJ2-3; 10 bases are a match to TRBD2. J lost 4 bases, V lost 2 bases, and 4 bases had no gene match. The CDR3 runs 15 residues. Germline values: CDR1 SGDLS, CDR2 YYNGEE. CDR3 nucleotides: TGTGCCAGCAGCGTGGGACTAGCGAGCTCAGATACGCAGTATTTT. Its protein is CASSVGLASSDTQYF.

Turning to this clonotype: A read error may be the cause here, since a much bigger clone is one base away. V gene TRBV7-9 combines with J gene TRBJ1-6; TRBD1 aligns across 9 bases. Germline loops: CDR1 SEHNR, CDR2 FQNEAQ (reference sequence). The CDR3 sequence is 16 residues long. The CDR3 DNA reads TGTGCCAGCAGCCCTTCCGGACAGGGGAGGATTTCACCCCTCCGCTTT. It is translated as CASSPSGQGRISPLRF.

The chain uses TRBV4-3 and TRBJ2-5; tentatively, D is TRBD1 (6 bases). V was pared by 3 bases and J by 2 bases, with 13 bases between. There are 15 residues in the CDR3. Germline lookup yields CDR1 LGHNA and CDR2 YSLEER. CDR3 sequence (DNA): TGCGCCAGCAGCCAGGAGGACAGAACGCAAGAGACCCAGTACTTC. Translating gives CASSQEDRTQETQYF.

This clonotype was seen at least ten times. The CDR3 DNA is TGTGCCAGCAGTTCAGACAGGTACCAAGAGACCCAGTACTTC. Protein sequence: CASSSDRYQETQYF. V and J are TRBV6-2 or TRBV6-3 and TRBJ2-5; D perhaps matches TRBD1 (6 bases). Per the germline V gene, CDR1 is MNHEY and CDR2 is SVGEGT. Trimming shortened V by 4 bases and J by 0 bases, and 9 bases separated the two germline ends. The CDR3 extends over 14 amino acids.

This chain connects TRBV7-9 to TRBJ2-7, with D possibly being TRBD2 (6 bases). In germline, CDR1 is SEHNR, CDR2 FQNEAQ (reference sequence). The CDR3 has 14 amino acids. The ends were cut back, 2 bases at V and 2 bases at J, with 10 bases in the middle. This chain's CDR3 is CASSLSLAPYEQYF. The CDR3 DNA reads TGTGCCAGCAGCTTATCACTAGCTCCCTACGAGCAGTACTTC.

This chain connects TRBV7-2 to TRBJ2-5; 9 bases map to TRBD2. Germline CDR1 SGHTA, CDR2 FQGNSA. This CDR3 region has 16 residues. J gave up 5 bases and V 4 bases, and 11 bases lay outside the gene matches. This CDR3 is CASSSTGTSWRETQYF. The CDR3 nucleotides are TGTGCCAGCAGCTCCACCGGGACTAGCTGGCGGGAGACCCAGTACTTC. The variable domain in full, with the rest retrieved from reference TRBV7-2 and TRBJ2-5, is GAGVSQSPSNKVTEKGKDVELRCDPISGHTALYWYRQSLGQGLEFLIYFQGNSAPDKSGLPSDRFSAERTGGSVSTLTIQRTQQEDSAVYLCASSSTGTSWRETQYFGPGTRLLVL.

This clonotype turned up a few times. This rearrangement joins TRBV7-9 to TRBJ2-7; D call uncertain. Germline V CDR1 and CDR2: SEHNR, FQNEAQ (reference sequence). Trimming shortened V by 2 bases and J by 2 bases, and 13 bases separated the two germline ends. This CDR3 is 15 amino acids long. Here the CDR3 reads CASSLKSGRTYEQYF. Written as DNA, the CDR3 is TGTGCCAGCAGCTTAAAATCGGGCAGAACCTACGAGCAGTACTTC.